The 11 T cell receptor beta chains in this list originate from one sample, sequenced in a study of T cell responses to AZD1222 COVID-19 vaccine (dated by TCRdb to the early 2020s). The method behind the library was the immunoSEQ multiplex PCR assay. Entries here come from immuneACCESS through TCRdb and include only in-frame sequences with V and J called. Some clones fail to appear in such tables; in the studies checked, an unresolved V gene covers under half of the shortfall, and the cause of the remainder is unknown. The sample has around 140,000 clones on record, around 90% of them singletons. The biggest ten clones account for 1.5% to 2% of the sample. Interpreted using the paper, the time point label stands for: about 28 days (+/-7) after the second vaccine dose. The starting material was peripheral blood, obtained 28 days after the second AZD1222 dose. All receptors derive from an adult who received the AZD1222 COVID-19 vaccine.

This rearrangement joins TRBV7-2 to TRBJ2-3, with no clear D. This CDR3 contains 13 residues. Trimming took 2 bases from V and 5 from J, leaving 8 bases between them. Germline CDR1 is SGHTA and CDR2 is FQGNSA. The CDR3 DNA sequence: TGTGCCAGCAGCTTACCTCTCCGAGATACGCAGTATTTT. This encodes CASSLPLRDTQYF.

V gene TRBV18 combines with J gene TRBJ1-1; tentatively, D is TRBD1 (6 bases). The CDR3 spans 14 residues. Germline assignment: CDR1 KGHSH and CDR2 LQKENI. V shed 1 base and J shed 7 bases, with 13 bases lying between them. CDR3 loop: CASSPQGGPDEAFF. In nucleotides, the CDR3 is TGTGCCAGCTCACCACAAGGGGGACCCGATGAAGCTTTCTTT.

The chain joins TRBV4-1 to TRBJ2-5; the D gene is possibly TRBD2 (6 bases). CDR3 length equals 16 residues. The V gene lost 0 bases and the J gene lost 5 bases, with 16 bases spanning the gap. The germline CDR1 and CDR2 sequences are MGHRA and YSYEKL. CDR3 in DNA: TGCGCCAGCAGCCAAGACGGCGGGATTGGTGGGGAGACCCAGTACTTC. Amino acid sequence: CASSQDGGIGGETQYF.

The chain uses TRBV14 and TRBJ2-1; TRBD1 agrees at 7 bases. CDR1 is SGHDN and CDR2 is FVKESK in the germline V gene. The J segment lost 6 bases and the V segment lost 2 bases, leaving 4 bases of the junction unmatched. This CDR3 contains 14 residues. This CDR3 is CASSQYAGGNEQFF. CDR3 nucleotides: TGTGCCAGCAGCCAATATGCAGGGGGCAATGAGCAGTTCTTC.

In its sample, this clone was seen once. The sample has other DNA sequences that encode this CDR3 too. V and J are TRBV7-2 and TRBJ2-3; no clear D. This CDR3 has 15 residues. V lost 1 base to trimming and J lost 2 bases, with 10 bases between them. Germline CDR1 and CDR2: SGHTA and FQGNSA. The CDR3 sequence: CASSLVSGNTDTQYF. The CDR3 bases are TGTGCCAGCAGCTTAGTTAGTGGGAACACAGATACGCAGTATTTT. Full variable domain (rest looked up from reference TRBV7-2 and TRBJ2-3): GAGVSQSPSNKVTEKGKDVELRCDPISGHTALYWYRQSLGQGLEFLIYFQGNSAPDKSGLPSDRFSAERTGGSVSTLTIQRTQQEDSAVYLCASSLVSGNTDTQYFGPGTRLTVL.

The V call is TRBV7-8, the J call TRBJ1-5; tentative D call: TRBD1 (6 bases). CDR1 SGHVS and CDR2 FQNEAQ come from the germline V gene. The V end lost 7 bases, the J end lost 3 bases, and 16 bases lay between the germline ends. This CDR3 region has 15 residues. The CDR3 region is CASNKQGGTNQPQHF. The CDR3 DNA follows: TGTGCCAGCAACAAACAGGGAGGGACCAATCAGCCCCAGCATTTT.

The V and J genes are TRBV19 and TRBJ2-2; 11 bases fit TRBD2. The CDR3 spans 19 residues. The junction had 18 bases not matched to a gene; V was cut back by 7 bases and J by 5 bases. Germline CDR1 LNHDA, CDR2 SQIVND (reference sequence). The CDR3 region has the DNA TGTGCCAGTACCCGAGGGACTAGCGGACTAATAGTGGGGACCGGGGAGCTGTTTTTT. Translation gives CASTRGTSGLIVGTGELFF.

This chain connects TRBV12-3 or TRBV12-4 to TRBJ2-7, with a weak D call TRBD2 (6 bases). With 5 bases removed from V and 3 bases from J, the gap between germline ends came to 11 bases. The CDR3 is made up of 13 amino acids. The CDR3 here is CASSLTGGYEQYV. The CDR3 nucleotides read TGTGCCAGCAGTCTAACCGGGGGCTACGAGCAGTACGTC.

The chain employs TRBV28 and TRBJ1-2; D is possibly TRBD1 (5 bases). V was clipped by 4 bases and J by 6 bases, with 12 bases between them. This CDR3 comprises 13 residues. Per germline, CDR1 MDHEN and CDR2 SYDVKM. This CDR3 reads CASSSAEGNGYTF. The CDR3 nucleotides are TGTGCCAGCAGTTCTGCCGAGGGGAATGGCTACACCTTC.

Details on this clone: Distinct nucleotide sequences in the sample also encode this CDR3. The V and J genes are TRBV29-1 and TRBJ1-1; no clear D gene. Germline CDR1 reads SQVTM; CDR2 reads ANQGSEA. This CDR3 is built from 11 residues. V lost 2 bases and J 4 bases, leaving 5 bases between the germline ends. The chain's CDR3 is CSVEWSTEAFF. The CDR3 DNA is TGCAGCGTTGAATGGAGCACTGAAGCTTTCTTT.

The chain has TRBV5-4 and TRBJ1-1, with no clear D. This CDR3 region has 15 residues. Germline CDR1 is SGHNT and CDR2 is YYREEE (reference sequence). The V and J ends lost 0 bases and 4 bases respectively, with 13 bases between them. In DNA form, the CDR3 reads TGTGCCAGCAGCTTGGGTCCCCAAGGTCCCACTGAAGCTTTCTTT. Protein: CASSLGPQGPTEAFF.